Sequencing of this T cell receptor beta chain was carried out in a study of blood T cell repertoires in COVID-19. Assay: immunoSEQ multiplex PCR; the TCRdb copy retains only in-frame clones and omits some. The table lists around 270,000 clones, roughly 88% of them singletons. Sequencing was done on a sample of PBMCs or T cells enriched from blood (not recorded which). The source of this sequence is a woman aged 30 to 39 who had recovered from COVID-19.

CDR3 sequence: CASSPTFLSGTLPYEQYF. CDR3 DNA: TGTGCCAGCAGCCCTACCTTTCTCTCCGGGACTCTCCCATACGAGCAGTACTTC. This chain joins TRBV7-9 and TRBJ2-7; perhaps TRBD2 as D (6 bases). Germline V gene lookup returns CDR1 SEHNR and CDR2 FQNEAQ (reference sequence). This CDR3 comprises 18 residues. V shed 5 bases and J shed 4 bases, with 27 bases lying between them.